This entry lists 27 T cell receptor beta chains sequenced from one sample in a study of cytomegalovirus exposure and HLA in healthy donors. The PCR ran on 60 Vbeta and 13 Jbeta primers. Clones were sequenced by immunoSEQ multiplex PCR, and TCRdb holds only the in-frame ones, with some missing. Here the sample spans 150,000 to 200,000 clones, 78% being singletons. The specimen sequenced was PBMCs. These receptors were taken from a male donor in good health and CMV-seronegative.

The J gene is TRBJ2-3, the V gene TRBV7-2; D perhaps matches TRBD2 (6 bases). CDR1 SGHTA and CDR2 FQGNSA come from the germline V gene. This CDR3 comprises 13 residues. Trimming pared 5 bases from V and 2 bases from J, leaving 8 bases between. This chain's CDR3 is CASSRRDTDTQYF. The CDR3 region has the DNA TGTGCCAGCAGCCGGCGGGACACAGATACGCAGTATTTT.

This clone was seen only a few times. The CDR3 is CASSLGTGAGAGEQYF. The CDR3 nucleotides read TGTGCCAGCAGCTTAGGGACCGGTGCGGGGGCAGGGGAGCAGTACTTC. The chain employs TRBV13 and TRBJ2-7, with a weak D call TRBD2 (7 bases). CDR1 is PRHDT and CDR2 is FYEKMQ in the germline V gene (reference sequence). V lost 0 bases to trimming and J lost 7 bases, with 19 bases between them. The CDR3 contains 16 residues.

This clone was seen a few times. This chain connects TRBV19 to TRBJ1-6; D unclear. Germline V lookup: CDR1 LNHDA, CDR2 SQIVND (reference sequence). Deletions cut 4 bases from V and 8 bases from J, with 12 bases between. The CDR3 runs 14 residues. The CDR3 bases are TGTGCCAGTAGTAAACCGGGTCCTCATTCACCCCTCCACTTT. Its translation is CASSKPGPHSPLHF.

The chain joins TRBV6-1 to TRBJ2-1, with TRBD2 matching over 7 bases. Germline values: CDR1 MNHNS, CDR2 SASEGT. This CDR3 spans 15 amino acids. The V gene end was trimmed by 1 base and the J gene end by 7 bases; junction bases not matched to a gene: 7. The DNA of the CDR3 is TGTGCCAGCAGTGAAGGCGGGGGTACGTGGAATGAGCAGTTCTTC. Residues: CASSEGGGTWNEQFF.

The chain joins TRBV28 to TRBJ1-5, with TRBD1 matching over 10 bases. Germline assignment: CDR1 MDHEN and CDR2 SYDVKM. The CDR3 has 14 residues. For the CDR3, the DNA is TGTGGAGCGGGGACAGGGGTTCGCAATCAGCCCCAGCATTTT. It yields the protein CGAGTGVRNQPQHF.

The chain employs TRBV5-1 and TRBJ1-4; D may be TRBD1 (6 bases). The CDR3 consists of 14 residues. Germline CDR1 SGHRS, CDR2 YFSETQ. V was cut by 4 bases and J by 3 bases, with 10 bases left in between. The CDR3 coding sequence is TGCGCCAGCAGCCAAACAGGGCCTAATGAAAAACTGTTTTTT. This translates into CASSQTGPNEKLFF.

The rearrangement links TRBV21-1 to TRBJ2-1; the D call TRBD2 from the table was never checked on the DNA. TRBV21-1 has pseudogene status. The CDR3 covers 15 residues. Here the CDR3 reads CASMRLAGVRNEQFF. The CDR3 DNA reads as TGTGCCAGCATGCGACTAGCGGGAGTACGCAATGAGCAGTTCTTC.

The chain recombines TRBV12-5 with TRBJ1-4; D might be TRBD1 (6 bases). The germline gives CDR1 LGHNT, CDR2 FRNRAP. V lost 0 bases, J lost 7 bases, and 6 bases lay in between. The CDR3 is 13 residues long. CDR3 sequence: CASGLVGGEKLFF. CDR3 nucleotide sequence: TGTGCTAGTGGTTTGGTAGGGGGTGAAAAACTGTTTTTT. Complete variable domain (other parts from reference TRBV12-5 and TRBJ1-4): DARVTQTPRHKVTEMGQEVTMRCQPILGHNTVFWYRQTMMQGLELLAYFRNRAPLDDSGMPKDRFSAEMPDATLATLKIQPSEPRDSAVYFCASGLVGGEKLFFGSGTQLSVL.

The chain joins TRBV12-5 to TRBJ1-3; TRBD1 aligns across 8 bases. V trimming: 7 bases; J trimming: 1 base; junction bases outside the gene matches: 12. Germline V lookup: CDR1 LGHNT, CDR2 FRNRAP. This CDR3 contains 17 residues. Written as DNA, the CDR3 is TGTGCTAGTGACGCTCTAGGGACAGGAGATTCTGGAAACACCATATATTTT. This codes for CASDALGTGDSGNTIYF.

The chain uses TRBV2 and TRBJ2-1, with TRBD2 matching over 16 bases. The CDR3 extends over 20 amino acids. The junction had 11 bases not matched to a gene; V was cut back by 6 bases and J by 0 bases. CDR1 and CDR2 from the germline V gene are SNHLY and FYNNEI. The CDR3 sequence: CASRSTGGTSGGASYNEQFF. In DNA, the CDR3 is TGTGCCAGCAGGTCGACAGGTGGGACTAGCGGGGGGGCCTCCTACAATGAGCAGTTCTTC.

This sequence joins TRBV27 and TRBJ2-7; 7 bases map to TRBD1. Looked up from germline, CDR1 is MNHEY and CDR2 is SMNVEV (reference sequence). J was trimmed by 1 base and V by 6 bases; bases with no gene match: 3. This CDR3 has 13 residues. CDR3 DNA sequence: TGTGCCAGCAGAGGACAGGAATCCTACGAGCAGTACTTC. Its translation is CASRGQESYEQYF.

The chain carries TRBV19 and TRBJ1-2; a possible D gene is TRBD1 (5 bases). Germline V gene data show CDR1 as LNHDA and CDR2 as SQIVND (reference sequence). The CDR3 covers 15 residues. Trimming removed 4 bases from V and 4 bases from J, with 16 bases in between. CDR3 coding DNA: TGTGCCAGTAGTAGATCCGACAGCTCTGGCTATGGCTACACCTTC. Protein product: CASSRSDSSGYGYTF.

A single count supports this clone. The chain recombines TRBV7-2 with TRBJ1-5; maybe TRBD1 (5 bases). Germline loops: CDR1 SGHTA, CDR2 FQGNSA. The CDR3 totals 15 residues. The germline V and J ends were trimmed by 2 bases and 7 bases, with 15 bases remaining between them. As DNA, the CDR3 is TGTGCCAGCAGCTTAAGGGCAGGGCCAGGGCAGCCCCAGCATTTT. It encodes CASSLRAGPGQPQHF.

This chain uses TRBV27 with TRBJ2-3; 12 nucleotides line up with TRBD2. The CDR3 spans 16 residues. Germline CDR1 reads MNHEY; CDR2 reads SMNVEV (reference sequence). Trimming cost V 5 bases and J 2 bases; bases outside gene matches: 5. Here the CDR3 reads CASSTTSGGTTDTQYF. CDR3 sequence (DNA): TGTGCCAGCAGTACCACTAGCGGGGGGACCACAGATACGCAGTATTTT.

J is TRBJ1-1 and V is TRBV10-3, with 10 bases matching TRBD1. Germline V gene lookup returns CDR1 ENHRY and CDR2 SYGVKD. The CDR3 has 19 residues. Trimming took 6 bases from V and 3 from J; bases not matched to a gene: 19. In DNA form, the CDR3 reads TGTGCCATCAGCGATCGACCGTCACGGGACAGGGGTAGGGACACTGAAGCTTTCTTT. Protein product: CAISDRPSRDRGRDTEAFF.

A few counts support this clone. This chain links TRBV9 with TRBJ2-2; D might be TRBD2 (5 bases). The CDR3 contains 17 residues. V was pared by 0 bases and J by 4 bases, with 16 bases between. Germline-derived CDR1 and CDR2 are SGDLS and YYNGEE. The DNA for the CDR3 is TGTGCCAGCAGCGTAGAAGAGGTTAGCGTCCTCACCGGGGAGCTGTTTTTT. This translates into CASSVEEVSVLTGELFF.

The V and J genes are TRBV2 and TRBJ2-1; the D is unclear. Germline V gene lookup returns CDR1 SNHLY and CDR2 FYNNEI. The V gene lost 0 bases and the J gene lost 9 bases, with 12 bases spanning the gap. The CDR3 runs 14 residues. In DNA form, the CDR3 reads TGTGCCAGCAGTGAAGCGCTTCAGGCCGGTGAGCAGTTCTTC. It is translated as CASSEALQAGEQFF.

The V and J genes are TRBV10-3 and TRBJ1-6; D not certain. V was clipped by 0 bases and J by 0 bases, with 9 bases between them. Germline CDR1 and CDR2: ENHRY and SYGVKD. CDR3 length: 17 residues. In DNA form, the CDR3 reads TGTGCCATCAGTGAGTCGCGGTCAAGCTCCTATAATTCACCCCTCCACTTT. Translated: CAISESRSSSYNSPLHF.

CDR3 residues: CASSLGQGTNEKLFF. The DNA of the CDR3 is TGTGCCAGCAGCTTGGGGCAGGGAACTAATGAAAAACTGTTTTTT. The chain joins TRBV5-8 to TRBJ1-4; TRBD1 might be the D (5 bases). Germline values: CDR1 SGHTS, CDR2 YDEGEE. V lost 0 bases and J 1 base, leaving 7 bases between the germline ends. The CDR3 spans 15 residues.

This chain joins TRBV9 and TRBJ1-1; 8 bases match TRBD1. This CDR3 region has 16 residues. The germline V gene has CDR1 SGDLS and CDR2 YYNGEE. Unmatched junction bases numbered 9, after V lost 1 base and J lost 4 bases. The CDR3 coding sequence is TGTGCCAGCAGCGTACTGGGGGGCACAGGGGGCACTGAAGCTTTCTTT. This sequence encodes CASSVLGGTGGTEAFF.

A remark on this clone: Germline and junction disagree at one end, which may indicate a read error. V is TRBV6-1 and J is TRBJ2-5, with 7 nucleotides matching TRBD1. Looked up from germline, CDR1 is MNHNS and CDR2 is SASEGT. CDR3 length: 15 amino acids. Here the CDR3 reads CASSEAHRGVETRYF. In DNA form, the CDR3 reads TGTGCCAGCAGTGAAGCGCACAGGGGAGTGGAGACCCGGTACTTC.

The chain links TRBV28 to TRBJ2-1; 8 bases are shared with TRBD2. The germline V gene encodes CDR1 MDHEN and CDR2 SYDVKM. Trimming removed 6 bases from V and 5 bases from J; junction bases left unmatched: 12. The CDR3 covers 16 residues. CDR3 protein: CASSSRGGTSHNEQFF. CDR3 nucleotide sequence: TGTGCCAGCAGCTCTAGGGGAGGGACTAGTCACAATGAGCAGTTCTTC.

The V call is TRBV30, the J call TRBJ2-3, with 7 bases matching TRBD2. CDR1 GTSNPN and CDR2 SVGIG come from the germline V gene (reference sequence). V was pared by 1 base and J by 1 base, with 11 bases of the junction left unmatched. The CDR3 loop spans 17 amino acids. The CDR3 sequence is CAWSDGRGRIGTDTQYF. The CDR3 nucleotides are TGTGCCTGGAGTGATGGGAGGGGCAGGATTGGCACAGATACGCAGTATTTT.

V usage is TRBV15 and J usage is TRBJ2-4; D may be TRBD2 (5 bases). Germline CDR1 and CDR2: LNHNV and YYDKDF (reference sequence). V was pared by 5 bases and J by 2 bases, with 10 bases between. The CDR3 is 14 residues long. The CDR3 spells CATSPRRTKNIQYF. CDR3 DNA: TGTGCCACCAGCCCGAGGAGGACCAAAAACATTCAGTACTTC.

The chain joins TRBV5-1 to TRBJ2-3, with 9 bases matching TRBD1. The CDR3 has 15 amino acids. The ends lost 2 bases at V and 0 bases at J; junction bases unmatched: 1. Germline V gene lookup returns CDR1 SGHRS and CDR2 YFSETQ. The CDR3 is CASSFGQGSTDTQYF. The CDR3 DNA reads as TGCGCCAGCAGCTTCGGACAGGGGAGCACAGATACGCAGTATTTT.

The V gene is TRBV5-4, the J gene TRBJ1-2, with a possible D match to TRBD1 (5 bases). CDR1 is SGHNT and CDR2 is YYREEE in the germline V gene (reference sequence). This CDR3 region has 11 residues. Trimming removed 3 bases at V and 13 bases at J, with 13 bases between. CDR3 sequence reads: CASSYGGGFTF. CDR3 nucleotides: TGTGCCAGCAGCTACGGGGGGGGGTTCACCTTC.

Written as DNA, the CDR3 is TGTGCCAGCAGCTTAGAACGGGATCAGCCCCAGCATTTT. This sequence encodes CASSLERDQPQHF. The gene calls are TRBV11-2 and TRBJ1-5; D gene unclear. V lost 0 bases and J 5 bases, leaving 5 bases between the germline ends. This CDR3 is built from 13 residues. Germline values: CDR1 SGHAT, CDR2 FQNNGV.